This T cell receptor beta chain comes out of a study of blood T cell repertoires in COVID-19. Turning to the study itself: T cells, B-cell-depleted T cells, or PBMCs supplied cDNA or gDNA.

Assay used: immunoSEQ multiplex PCR; TCRdb lists only in-frame clones, some missing. The sample comprises tens of thousands of clones, more than 60% of which are singletons, and roughly 15% rests with the top ten. There are 11 residues in the CDR3. Germline V CDR1 and CDR2: LNHDA, SQIVND (reference sequence). The V and J ends lost 5 bases and 7 bases respectively, with 8 bases between them. The genes are TRBV19 and TRBJ1-1; maybe TRBD1 (5 bases). Sequencing used peripheral blood. The TCR sequence derives from a human donor in a cohort sampled during active COVID-19. The CDR3 region is CASSLGGEAFF. CDR3 nucleotides: TGTGCCAGTAGTTTGGGGGGTGAAGCTTTCTTT.